This T cell receptor delta chain was found in a study of gamma-delta T cells after stem cell transplantation listed by TCRdb under 2016. The library came from RT-PCR. Sequenced on an Illumina MiSeq. TCRdb reanalyzed the public reads with the CATT caller, and identical DNA sequences were merged afterwards. This sample is represented by over 8,500 delta-chain clones; roughly 1.3% of them were singletons. The biggest ten clones account for approximately 10% of the sample. Reading the germline V gene gives CDR1 GEAIGNYY and CDR2 EKD. The CDR3 starts with the cysteine, ends with the phenylalanine, and has 16 residues. Solely the CDR3 DNA is kept, with 48 bases framed from the first base. V is trimmed back by 2 bases and J by 2 bases, and the junction contains 10 bases that no gene match accounts for. A note on this clone: Its target antigen remains unknown. TCRdb's entry gives the protein of a much larger clone, which mismatches this DNA's translation at residue 5, likely from a read error; the protein reported here is translated from the DNA.

Sequenced material: gamma-delta T cells. Rearrangement joined TRDV2 to TRDJ1, and 7 junctional nucleotides match TRDD3. The receptor was derived from a human donor. It is not recorded whose cells these are; they may come from a transplant donor. The nucleotide sequence reads as follows: TGTGCCTGTGACATCCTCGGGGGATCGAGAACCGATAAACTCATCTTT. It translates as CACDILGGSRTDKLIF.